These 31 T cell receptor beta chains were sequenced from one sample in a study of blood T cells in healthy people across ages. Sample-barcoded 5' priming and a J-beta primer mix drove a second PCR of roughly 6 to 12 cycles. TCRdb processed the 5' RACE reads anew with MiXCR; each CDR3 protein has one entry. The table includes hundreds of thousands of distinct CDR3 sequences, 62% detected once. The specimen sequenced was blood. The origin of the receptors is a man aged 25 to 40 in good health.

The V gene is TRBV30, the J gene TRBJ1-6; D might be TRBD1 (6 bases). Trimming took off 2 bases at V and 0 bases at J, with 14 bases between the two ends. Germline V CDR1 and CDR2: GTSNPN, SVGIG (reference sequence). The CDR3 covers 17 residues. DNA for the CDR3: TGTGCCTGGAGTCCGTGGACAGCGAGCTCCTATAATTCACCCCTCCACTTT. Its protein is CAWSPWTASSYNSPLHF.

This rearrangement joins TRBV20-1 to TRBJ1-6, with D tentatively TRBD1 (6 bases). Germline values: CDR1 DFQATT, CDR2 SNEGSKA (reference sequence). CDR3 length equals 13 residues. V lost 3 bases and J lost 4, with 7 bases in between. CDR3 sequence (DNA): TGCAGTGCTAGGGGGGCTTATAATTCACCCCTCCACTTT. It encodes CSARGAYNSPLHF.

In nucleotides, the CDR3 is TGTGCCAGCTTCTCGGGACAGAAACCAGGAGATACGCAGTATTTT. This gives the protein CASFSGQKPGDTQYF. J is TRBJ2-3 and V is TRBV6-6, with TRBD1 matching over 7 bases. Germline V lookup: CDR1 MNHNY, CDR2 SVGAGI (reference sequence). The length of the CDR3 is 15 residues. V lost 8 bases, J lost 5 bases, and 13 bases stayed unmatched.

J is TRBJ2-1 and V is TRBV12-3 or TRBV12-4; D might be TRBD1 (6 bases). The V and J ends lost 10 bases and 12 bases respectively, with 19 bases between them. The CDR3 contains 12 residues. CDR3 bases: TGTGCCATCCTGGTGGTGGGGGCAGTGCAGTTCTTC. Translated: CAILVVGAVQFF.

The chain is built from TRBV7-2 and TRBJ1-5; a weak D match, TRBD1 (5 bases). The V gene's germline CDR1 is SGHTA and CDR2 FQGNSA. Deletions cut 1 base from V and 1 base from J, with 8 bases between. The CDR3 runs 15 residues. The CDR3 region is CASSLEGLSNQPQHF. The CDR3 DNA sequence: TGTGCCAGCAGCTTAGAGGGGCTGAGCAATCAGCCCCAGCATTTT.

This chain joins TRBV4-3 and TRBJ2-7, with 9 nucleotides matching TRBD1. The CDR3 length is 15 residues. Germline trimming cut 3 bases from V and 1 base from J; bases unmatched to any gene: 4. Germline-derived CDR1 and CDR2 are LGHNA and YSLEER. In DNA form, the CDR3 reads TGCGCCAGCAGCCAGTTACAGGGGGCGTCCTACGAGCAGTACTTC. It yields the protein CASSQLQGASYEQYF.

This clonotype was detected once. CDR3 loop: CASSEGYRTDSNQPQHF. Here the CDR3 DNA reads TGTGCCAGCAGTGAAGGGTACAGGACCGATAGCAATCAGCCCCAGCATTTT. This chain links TRBV2 with TRBJ1-5; a weak D match, TRBD1 (5 bases). Looked up from germline, CDR1 is SNHLY and CDR2 is FYNNEI. The CDR3 is 17 amino acids. Between the trimmed V and J ends, which lost 1 base and 0 bases, there was a span of 13 bases.

In this sample, this clonotype turned up once. The chain joins TRBV7-9 to TRBJ2-1, with 12 bases fitting TRBD2. The CDR3 spans 18 residues. The ends lost 10 bases at V and 0 bases at J; junction bases unmatched: 13. In germline, CDR1 is SEHNR, CDR2 FQNEAQ (reference sequence). The CDR3, as DNA: TGTGCCATTCCCCTTACTAGCGGGGGGCCGTCCTCCTACAATGAGCAGTTCTTC. Amino acid sequence: CAIPLTSGGPSSYNEQFF.

The rearrangement joins TRBV29-1 to TRBJ1-2; D unresolved. CDR3 size: 12 residues. Per the germline V gene, CDR1 is SQVTM and CDR2 is ANQGSEA. V was pared by 0 bases and J by 10 bases, with 12 bases between. CDR3 amino acids: CSVEDLRRDYTF. In DNA, the CDR3 is TGCAGCGTTGAAGATCTGAGGAGAGACTACACCTTC.

This clonotype was seen only a few times. V usage is TRBV12-3 or TRBV12-4 and J usage is TRBJ2-5; D not resolved. The CDR3 contains 11 residues. V gave up 8 bases and J gave up 5 bases, with 9 bases separating them. The CDR3 DNA reads as TGTGCCAGCGGCTCCTGGGAGACCCAGTACTTC. Amino acid sequence: CASGSWETQYF.

The rearrangement links TRBV4-2 to TRBJ2-7; 7 bases line up with TRBD2. V shed 3 bases and J 4 bases; nucleotides not matched to a gene: 9. CDR1 LGHNA and CDR2 YNFKEQ come from the germline V gene. The CDR3 sequence is 15 residues long. This chain's CDR3 is CASSQDPASGYEQYF. The CDR3 region has the DNA TGTGCCAGCAGCCAGGATCCCGCTAGCGGTTACGAGCAGTACTTC.

The chain is built from TRBV28 and TRBJ2-1; 8 bases agree with TRBD2. Germline lookup yields CDR1 MDHEN and CDR2 SYDVKM. After removal of 11 bases from V and 5 bases from J, the junction contained 17 bases not matched to a gene. CDR3 length equals 16 residues. DNA for the CDR3: TGTGCCGCCAGGGCGGCGGGGGGCCTACCTAACAATGAGCAGTTCTTC. Its translation: CAARAAGGLPNNEQFF.

The chain is built from TRBV12-3 or TRBV12-4 and TRBJ2-1; D is ambiguous. Trimming removed 4 bases from V and 8 bases from J, with 12 bases in between. The CDR3 has 13 amino acids. The CDR3 DNA is TGTGCCAGCAGTTCTGGCCCCTTCTATGAGCAGTTCTTC. This gives the protein CASSSGPFYEQFF.

The CDR3 protein is CATRIRGFQETQYF. The DNA for the CDR3 is TGTGCCACCAGGATCCGGGGATTCCAAGAGACCCAGTACTTC. The chain employs TRBV15 and TRBJ2-5, with D tentatively TRBD2 (5 bases). This CDR3 has 14 amino acids. CDR1 is LNHNV, CDR2 YYDKDF, per germline (reference sequence). V gave up 6 bases and J gave up 1 base, with 12 bases separating them.

A few counts support this clonotype. The chain employs TRBV20-1 and TRBJ2-5; 8 bases are a match to TRBD2. Germline values: CDR1 DFQATT, CDR2 SNEGSKA (reference sequence). The CDR3 has 13 residues. Germline trimming cut 5 bases from V and 1 base from J; bases unmatched to any gene: 3. CDR3 in amino acids: CSALAGGQETQYF. The CDR3 nucleotides read TGCAGTGCTCTGGCGGGGGGCCAAGAGACCCAGTACTTC.

In this sample, this clonotype turned up a few times. The CDR3 protein is CASSHSTRSTDTQYF. In DNA form, the CDR3 reads TGTGCCAGCAGCCACTCGACCAGATCCACAGATACGCAGTATTTT. V gene TRBV7-9 combines with J gene TRBJ2-3; D remains ambiguous. The CDR3 loop spans 15 amino acids. The ends were cut back, 5 bases at V and 2 bases at J, with 14 bases in the middle. Germline lookup yields CDR1 SEHNR and CDR2 FQNEAQ (reference sequence).

The chain has TRBV12-3 or TRBV12-4 and TRBJ2-3; D assignment may be TRBD1 or TRBD2 (5 bases each). V was trimmed by 5 bases and J by 4 bases, leaving 19 bases between them. CDR3 size: 16 residues. The CDR3 here is CASSRALRESADTQYF. The DNA for the CDR3 is TGTGCCAGCAGTAGGGCACTCAGGGAGAGCGCAGATACGCAGTATTTT.

The V call is TRBV15, the J call TRBJ1-5, with TRBD1 as a possible D gene (5 bases). Trimming shortened V by 6 bases and J by 6 bases, and 18 bases separated the two germline ends. The germline V gene encodes CDR1 LNHNV and CDR2 YYDKDF (reference sequence). The CDR3 has 15 amino acids. CDR3 coding DNA: TGTGCCACCAGGGATCGAAACAGGCTGACTCAGCCCCAGCATTTT. This translates into CATRDRNRLTQPQHF.

The rearrangement joins TRBV7-2 to TRBJ2-6; D perhaps matches TRBD1 (5 bases). Germline V gives CDR1 SGHTA, CDR2 FQGNSA. The CDR3 sequence is 16 residues long. V lost 5 bases, J lost 6 bases, and 17 bases lay in between. The CDR3 nucleotides are TGTGCCAGCAGCCCGGACATGAGGCCTACGGCCAACGTCCTGACTTTC. It yields the protein CASSPDMRPTANVLTF.

This rearrangement joins TRBV12-3 or TRBV12-4 to TRBJ2-5; 7 bases are shared with TRBD2. The V segment lost 3 bases and the J segment 1 base; nucleotides outside the gene matches: 8. CDR3 length: 16 residues. CDR3 sequence reads: CASSLGLAGLQETQYF. Here the CDR3 DNA reads TGTGCCAGCAGTTTGGGTTTAGCGGGTCTCCAAGAGACCCAGTACTTC.

The rearrangement uses TRBV5-6 and TRBJ2-1, with D tentatively TRBD1 (5 bases). Trimming removed 2 bases at V and 10 bases at J, with 16 bases between. The CDR3 has 14 residues. Germline lookup yields CDR1 SGHDT and CDR2 YYEEEE. The CDR3 DNA follows: TGTGCCAGCAGCTTTGCAGGGAACGGGCGGGAGCAGTTCTTC. Its protein product is CASSFAGNGREQFF.

The rearrangement links TRBV6-5 to TRBJ1-4, with 7 bases identical to TRBD1. The CDR3 loop spans 15 amino acids. CDR1 and CDR2 (germline): MNHEY, SVGAGI. V lost 6 bases to trimming and J lost 4 bases; unmatched junction nucleotides: 8. This chain's CDR3 is CASRLGQLNNEKLFF. The CDR3 DNA sequence: TGTGCCAGCAGACTGGGACAGCTGAATAATGAAAAACTGTTTTTT.

This clonotype has just a few counts. This chain joins TRBV4-3 and TRBJ2-4; D uncertain. The assigned J gene may be wrong: the sequence end matches TRBJ2-7 better. This CDR3 has 16 amino acids. Germline CDR1 LGHNA, CDR2 YSLEER. The CDR3 region has the DNA TGCGCCAGCAGCCAAGATTTAGGCGCCAGCGCGCACGAGCAGTACTTC. Protein product: CASSQDLGASAHEQYF.

The DNA of the CDR3 is TGCAGTGCTAAGAGGGACAGGGGGGAAGGTGGCTACACCTTC. This encodes CSAKRDRGEGGYTF. The gene calls are TRBV20-1 and TRBJ1-2; 11 nucleotides align to TRBD1. The CDR3 extends over 14 amino acids. CDR1 and CDR2 from the germline V gene are DFQATT and SNEGSKA (reference sequence). V shed 4 bases, J shed 7 bases, and the junction held 8 bases outside the gene matches.

This chain connects TRBV28 to TRBJ1-2, with 8 bases that match TRBD1. The CDR3 length is 15 residues. Trimming at V came to 6 bases and at J to 2 bases, leaving 8 bases not matched to a gene. Germline assignment: CDR1 MDHEN and CDR2 SYDVKM. The CDR3 DNA is TGTGCCAGCAGCTCGTGGACAGGGCCGAACTATGGCTACACCTTC. Translated: CASSSWTGPNYGYTF.

This clonotype was counted once. The gene calls are TRBV9 and TRBJ2-3; D possibly corresponds to TRBD2 (5 bases). Trimming removed 3 bases from V and 6 bases from J, with 8 bases in between. The CDR3 extends over 12 amino acids. From germline, CDR1 is SGDLS and CDR2 YYNGEE. For the CDR3, the DNA is TGTGCCAGCAGCGGGTCGGGGGATACGCAGTATTTT. The encoded protein is CASSGSGDTQYF.

This clonotype was counted a few times. The chain joins TRBV27 to TRBJ2-7; 9 nucleotides align to TRBD1. The CDR3 spans 14 residues. Trimming at V came to 6 bases and at J to 6 bases, leaving 9 bases not matched to a gene. The germline CDR1 and CDR2 sequences are MNHEY and SMNVEV (reference sequence). The CDR3 loop reads CASSWDREKIEQYF. CDR3 nucleotide sequence: TGTGCCAGCAGCTGGGACAGGGAGAAAATCGAGCAGTACTTC.

This clonotype was counted only a few times. The chain has TRBV4-3 and TRBJ2-7; D remains ambiguous. The length of the CDR3 is 13 residues. Trimming removed 3 bases from V and 4 bases from J, with 10 bases in between. CDR1 and CDR2 from the germline V gene are LGHNA and YSLEER. The CDR3 DNA follows: TGCGCCAGCAGCCAGAACCTAATGTACGAGCAGTACTTC. Translating gives CASSQNLMYEQYF.

The chain carries TRBV9 and TRBJ2-4; perhaps TRBD2 as D (5 bases). The better agreement between TRBJ2-7 and the DNA end casts doubt on the J call. The length of the CDR3 is 14 residues. Germline V gives CDR1 SGDLS, CDR2 YYNGEE. CDR3 coding DNA: TGTGCCAGCAGCCCCGACGGACTTCCCTACGAGCAGTACTTC. Translated: CASSPDGLPYEQYF.

The V and J genes are TRBV6-2 or TRBV6-3 and TRBJ2-4, with unresolved D. The V end lost 5 bases, the J end lost 3 bases, and 2 bases lay between the germline ends. This CDR3 has 11 residues. Germline assignment: CDR1 MNHEY and CDR2 SVGEGT. The CDR3 sequence: CASSNKNIQYF. The CDR3 nucleotides read TGTGCCAGCAGTAACAAAAACATTCAGTACTTC.

The chain has TRBV20-1 and TRBJ2-4; tentative D call: TRBD1 (5 bases). The closer fit of TRBJ2-7 to the DNA end suggests the J call may be wrong. CDR1 and CDR2 from the germline V gene are DFQATT and SNEGSKA (reference sequence). The CDR3 runs to 12 residues. This chain's CDR3 is CSAPDKPYEQYF. DNA for the CDR3: TGCAGTGCTCCGGACAAGCCCTACGAGCAGTACTTC.